The 8 T cell receptor beta chains below all came from one sample that was sequenced in a study of blood T cell repertoires in COVID-19. Sequencing used immunoSEQ multiplex PCR; TCRdb keeps in-frame clones, though not all of them. The sample comprises fewer than 60,000 clones, approximately 80% of which are singletons, and roughly 30% rests with the top ten. The sample consisted of peripheral blood. The receptor source for this set is a man aged 55 to 69 with COVID-19, enrolled during active disease.

The chain has TRBV5-6 and TRBJ2-7, with TRBD2 identical over 12 bases. The J segment lost 3 bases and the V segment lost 1 base, leaving 2 bases of the junction unmatched. Germline loops: CDR1 SGHDT, CDR2 YYEEEE. The CDR3 has 15 amino acids. The CDR3 protein is CASSLRTSGNYEQYF. CDR3 bases: TGTGCCAGCAGCTTGAGGACTAGCGGGAACTACGAGCAGTACTTC.

This chain uses TRBV9 with TRBJ1-1; no clear D. The length of the CDR3 is 15 residues. V lost 3 bases and J 1 base, leaving 13 bases between the germline ends. CDR1 and CDR2 (germline): SGDLS, YYNGEE. The CDR3 here is CASSDVHGSNTEAFF. The CDR3, as DNA: TGTGCCAGCAGCGACGTACACGGGTCGAACACTGAAGCTTTCTTT.

The chain couples TRBV11-3 to TRBJ2-1, with D possibly matching TRBD1 (6 bases). Trimming took 11 bases from V and 7 from J, leaving 9 bases between them. The V gene's germline CDR1 is SGHNT and CDR2 YENEEA. The CDR3 consists of 10 residues. The CDR3 nucleotides read TGTGCCGTCGGGACAAATGAGCAGTTCTTC. Its translation: CAVGTNEQFF.

This sequence joins TRBV5-1 and TRBJ1-2; TRBD1 matches at 7 bases. The CDR3 is made up of 13 amino acids. Germline V lookup: CDR1 SGHRS, CDR2 YFSETQ. Trimming at V came to 3 bases and at J to 2 bases, leaving 1 base not matched to a gene. The CDR3 DNA sequence: TGCGCCAGCAGCTCGACAGGGAACTATGGCTACACCTTC. Translation: CASSSTGNYGYTF.

This rearrangement joins TRBV4-1 to TRBJ1-5; D gene uncertain. Germline CDR1 MGHRA, CDR2 YSYEKL. This CDR3 spans 14 amino acids. Trimming cost V 4 bases and J 3 bases, with 10 bases left between them. CDR3 bases: TGCGCCAGCAGCCCGGCACAGATCAATCAGCCCCAGCATTTT. This encodes CASSPAQINQPQHF.

The J gene is TRBJ2-5, the V gene TRBV14, with 11 bases that match TRBD2. V gave up 1 base and J gave up 2 bases; unmatched junction bases: 9. CDR3 length: 18 residues. The germline V gene encodes CDR1 SGHDN and CDR2 FVKESK. CDR3 protein: CASSQVTSGARPQETQYF. The DNA of the CDR3 is TGTGCCAGCAGCCAAGTGACTAGCGGGGCCCGTCCACAAGAGACCCAGTACTTC.

This chain links TRBV19 with TRBJ2-7; possibly TRBD2 for D (6 bases). V was pared by 5 bases and J by 2 bases, with 10 bases between. CDR1 is LNHDA and CDR2 is SQIVND in the germline V gene (reference sequence). The CDR3 has 13 amino acids. The CDR3 protein is CASSAGTPYEQYF. CDR3 coding DNA: TGTGCCAGTAGTGCCGGGACTCCCTACGAGCAGTACTTC.

The rearrangement links TRBV3-1 (or the pseudogene TRBV3-2) to TRBJ1-4; tentative D call: TRBD1 (5 bases). Germline V CDR1 and CDR2: LGHDT, YNNKEL (reference sequence). Trimming left V 8 bases short and J 6 bases short, with 10 bases between. CDR3 length equals 12 residues. CDR3 protein: CASRGRDEKLFF. The CDR3 DNA sequence: TGTGCCAGCCGCGGCAGGGATGAAAAACTGTTTTTT.